This T cell receptor beta chain originates from a study of blood T cell repertoires in COVID-19. Overall study context: Donors in the United States, Italy and Spain gave samples during acute or convalescent COVID-19. PBMCs, B-cell-depleted T cells, or T cells were the source of the cDNA or gDNA that made up the material.

The authors' processing: Amplifying reference gene primers gave estimates of nucleated cell counts. Libraries were prepared by immunoSEQ multiplex PCR; TCRdb keeps only in-frame clonotypes and omits some of them. V and J calls and clone size are as listed in that table; D and trimming were resolved from the DNA. The sample has 70,000 to 80,000 clones, 80% seen once. This clone has just one count. Germline CDR1 is LNHDA and CDR2 is SQIVND (reference sequence). This CDR3 has 14 amino acids. Trimming at V came to 3 bases and at J to 2 bases, leaving 1 base not matched to a gene. This receptor was obtained from a human donor in a cohort sampled during active COVID-19. This chain links TRBV19 with TRBJ1-5, with 7 bases aligning to TRBD1. The specimen sequenced was peripheral blood. The CDR3 loop is CASSIGQGNQPQHF. CDR3 nucleotides: TGTGCCAGTAGTATCGGACAGGGCAATCAGCCCCAGCATTTT.